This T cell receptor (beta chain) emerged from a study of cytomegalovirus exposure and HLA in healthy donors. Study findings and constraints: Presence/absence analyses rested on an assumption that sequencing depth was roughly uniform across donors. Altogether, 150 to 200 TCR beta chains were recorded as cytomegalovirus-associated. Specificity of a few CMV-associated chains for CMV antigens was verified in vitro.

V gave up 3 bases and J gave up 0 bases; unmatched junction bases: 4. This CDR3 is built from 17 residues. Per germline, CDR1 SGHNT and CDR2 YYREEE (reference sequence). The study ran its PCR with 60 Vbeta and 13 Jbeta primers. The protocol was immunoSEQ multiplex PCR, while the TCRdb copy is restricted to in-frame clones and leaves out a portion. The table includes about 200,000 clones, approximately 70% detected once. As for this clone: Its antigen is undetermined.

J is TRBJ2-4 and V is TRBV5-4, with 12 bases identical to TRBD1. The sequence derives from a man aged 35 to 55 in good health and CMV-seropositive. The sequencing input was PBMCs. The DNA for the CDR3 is TGTGCCAGCAGCTGGGGGGACAGGGGGCTAGCCAAAAACATTCAGTACTTC. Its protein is CASSWGDRGLAKNIQYF.